The 4 T cell receptor beta chains reported below all come from one sample, sequenced in a study of CD8+ T cells in alopecia areata (dated by TCRdb to the late 2010s). Library preparation employed the immunoSEQ multiplex PCR assay. RNA was extracted from all samples and reverse transcribed into cDNA, which served as template for TCR sequencing. The clones in this table, taken by TCRdb from immuneACCESS, are in-frame only. Not every clone is retained; where verified, under half of the shortfall comes from an unresolved V gene, and the cause of the rest is unknown. The sample table holds 170,000 or so clones, of which over 50% were seen once. The top ten constitute about 15% of the sample. The sample's time point label is to be understood as: baseline before oral tofacitinib. Sequencing used CD4+ T cells sorted from blood, obtained at week 0. The origin of the receptors is a human donor with alopecia areata.

The CDR3: CASSQGGLALDREGGIQYF. The CDR3 nucleotides are TGTGCCAGCAGCCAAGGGGGTTTGGCTTTGGACAGGGAAGGCGGAATTCAGTACTTC. The chain uses TRBV4-2 and TRBJ2-4; 8 positions match TRBD1. The germline V gene encodes CDR1 LGHNA and CDR2 YNFKEQ. This CDR3 has 19 residues. V lost 1 base, J lost 10 bases, and 21 bases stayed unmatched.

The V gene is TRBV29-1, the J gene TRBJ2-3; TRBD1 agrees at 9 bases. From germline, CDR1 is SQVTM and CDR2 ANQGSEA. The V gene end was trimmed by 7 bases and the J gene end by 6 bases; junction bases not matched to a gene: 8. The CDR3 has 13 residues. As DNA, the CDR3 is TGCAGCGCTGTGGGACAGGGAGGTGATACGCAGTATTTT. This sequence encodes CSAVGQGGDTQYF.

The genes are TRBV7-2 and TRBJ1-2, with a possible D match to TRBD1 (5 bases). Trimming took off 5 bases at V and 4 bases at J, with 14 bases between the two ends. The CDR3 spans 14 residues. Germline V gene lookup returns CDR1 SGHTA and CDR2 FQGNSA. The CDR3 loop is CASSLSGLAYGYTF. The DNA for the CDR3 is TGTGCCAGCAGCCTATCGGGACTCGCCTATGGCTACACCTTC.

This rearrangement joins TRBV9 to TRBJ1-2; no clear D gene. Germline V gene sequence: CDR1 SGDLS, CDR2 YYNGEE. V lost 3 bases to trimming and J lost 8 bases, with 8 bases between them. The CDR3 is made up of 11 amino acids. CDR3 protein: CASSAEEGYTF. As DNA, the CDR3 is TGTGCCAGCAGCGCGGAAGAGGGCTACACCTTC.